Detailed here is one TCR beta chain. The sample contains more than one DNA sequence encoding this CDR3. CDR3 size: 15 residues. The V end was cut by 0 bases, the J end by 7 bases, with 10 bases between. Germline assignment: CDR1 SGHDN and CDR2 FVKESK. This record comes from a study of blood T cell repertoires in COVID-19. Overall study: The study drew acute and convalescent COVID-19 samples from the United States, Italy and Spain.

Data came from immunoSEQ multiplex PCR; TCRdb stores just in-frame clones and leaves some out. The sample consists of roughly 670,000 clones, around 89% of them appearing once. The chain uses TRBV14 and TRBJ1-6; D is perhaps TRBD1 (5 bases). The specimen was peripheral blood. The TCR sequence derives from a woman aged 18-35 years with acute or convalescent COVID-19. This CDR3 reads CASSQEGGVNSPLHF. CDR3 DNA sequence: TGTGCCAGCAGCCAAGAGGGGGGAGTGAATTCACCCCTCCACTTT.